This is a list of T cell receptor beta chains from one sample in a study of T cells in Graves' hyperthyroidism and ophthalmopathy. TCRdb reanalysed the multiplex PCR reads using MiXCR and keeps one entry per CDR3 protein. This sample has 490,000 or so distinct CDR3 sequences, with 22% found just once. Sequenced input: blood. The source of these receptors is a woman between 65 and 79 years old with Graves' ophthalmopathy. The conserved cysteine and the conserved F or W are not part of the CDR3 here.

j_call: TRBJ2-1
v_call: TRBV19
cdr3_aa: ASRPAGENEQF

j_call: TRBJ2-1
v_call: TRBV11-2
cdr3_aa: ASSRLAGVQANEQF

j_call: TRBJ1-2
v_call: TRBV10-2
cdr3_aa: ASSSSAQAYYGYT

j_call: TRBJ1-5
v_call: TRBV12-5
cdr3_aa: ASGLDGQGNQPQH

j_call: TRBJ2-2
v_call: TRBV27
cdr3_aa: ASSYRSFGATGELF

j_call: TRBJ2-7
v_call: TRBV2
cdr3_aa: ASRRGDYEQY

j_call: TRBJ1-1
v_call: TRBV29-1
cdr3_aa: SVGKGGRSTEAF

j_call: TRBJ2-1
v_call: TRBV20-1
cdr3_aa: SARVGLNNEQF

j_call: TRBJ1-3
v_call: TRBV27
cdr3_aa: ASSPKRRTFAGNTIY

j_call: TRBJ1-2
v_call: TRBV20-1
cdr3_aa: SALRRATRYGYT

j_call: TRBJ1-1
v_call: TRBV6-1
cdr3_aa: AIQFQENTEAF

j_call: TRBJ1-1
v_call: TRBV2
cdr3_aa: ASSEGGGTMNTEAF

j_call: TRBJ2-5
v_call: TRBV20-1
cdr3_aa: SASGDRGHQETQY

j_call: TRBJ1-1
v_call: TRBV5-5
cdr3_aa: ASSLAGAAHTEAF

j_call: TRBJ2-3
v_call: TRBV2
cdr3_aa: ASTALNTQY

j_call: TRBJ2-7
v_call: TRBV20-1
cdr3_aa: SAPLAGGSGHEQY

j_call: TRBJ1-5
v_call: TRBV7-3
cdr3_aa: ASSTSDRGWPQH